The 17 T cell receptor beta chains in this list originate from one sample, sequenced in a study of T cells in Graves' hyperthyroidism and ophthalmopathy. Template material for amplifying TCR beta CDR3 regions consisted of RNA transcripts. Primed by the HTBI set, a first-round RT-PCR was run on the TCR CDR3. TCRdb re-called the multiplex PCR reads through MiXCR, storing one row per CDR3 protein. The sample has approximately 570,000 distinct CDR3 sequences, 15% to 20% seen once. Material for sequencing was blood. The source of these receptors is a man between 35 and 55 years old with Graves' ophthalmopathy.

This clonotype appeared a few times. The genes are TRBV2 and TRBJ1-4; D gene ambiguous. This CDR3 comprises 16 residues. The V end was cut by 4 bases, the J end by 8 bases, with 20 bases between. Per germline, CDR1 SNHLY and CDR2 FYNNEI. The CDR3 reads CASSVYGRTALEKLFF. The CDR3 DNA follows: TGTGCCAGCAGTGTCTATGGGCGGACCGCACTGGAAAAACTGTTTTTT.

This clonotype was detected many times. CDR3 protein: CASSLVQGEPQHF. CDR3 DNA sequence: TGTGCCAGCAGCTTAGTTCAGGGAGAGCCCCAGCATTTT. The chain joins TRBV11-2 to TRBJ1-5; TRBD1 might be the D (5 bases). The CDR3 loop spans 13 amino acids. The germline V and J ends were trimmed by 1 base and 8 bases, with 9 bases remaining between them. Germline CDR1 SGHAT, CDR2 FQNNGV.

This chain uses TRBV5-6 with TRBJ1-2, with D possibly TRBD1 on 5 matching bases. CDR3 length equals 14 residues. Germline V CDR1 and CDR2: SGHDT, YYEEEE. With 4 bases removed from V and 3 bases from J, the gap between germline ends came to 13 bases. The CDR3 loop is CASSRGGGDYGYTF. The CDR3, as DNA: TGTGCCAGCAGCCGAGGCGGGGGAGACTATGGCTACACCTTC.

The genes are TRBV9 and TRBJ2-7; D perhaps matches TRBD2 (5 bases). This CDR3 spans 12 amino acids. Germline-derived CDR1 and CDR2 are SGDLS and YYNGEE. The V end lost 3 bases, the J end lost 3 bases, and 7 bases lay between the germline ends. As DNA, the CDR3 is TGTGCCAGCAGCGGGAGGAACTACGAGCAGTACTTC. Translated, it gives CASSGRNYEQYF.

This clonotype appeared a single time. The chain joins TRBV9 to TRBJ2-7, with 10 bases aligning to TRBD1. The germline CDR1 and CDR2 sequences are SGDLS and YYNGEE. Unmatched junction bases numbered 8, after V lost 3 bases and J lost 2 bases. CDR3 length: 16 residues. The CDR3 is CASSDRDRGPPYEQYF. In DNA form, the CDR3 reads TGTGCCAGCAGCGACCGGGACAGGGGACCTCCCTACGAGCAGTACTTC.

This clonotype turned up a few times. The chain recombines TRBV28 with TRBJ2-5; 7 bases are shared with TRBD2. The CDR3 sequence is 13 residues long. In germline, CDR1 is MDHEN, CDR2 SYDVKM. V shed 8 bases and J 6 bases; nucleotides not matched to a gene: 9. The CDR3 spells CASRGDAAKTQYF. The DNA of the CDR3 is TGTGCCAGCCGGGGGGACGCAGCGAAGACCCAGTACTTC.

This clonotype was found many times. The chain combines TRBV18 with TRBJ2-2; D ambiguous. V gave up 4 bases and J gave up 5 bases, with 5 bases separating them. This CDR3 is 12 amino acids long. Germline values: CDR1 KGHSH, CDR2 LQKENI. As DNA, the CDR3 is TGTGCCAGCTCACGAGTGACCGGGGAGCTGTTTTTT. Translation: CASSRVTGELFF. Full variable domain (remainder filled in from reference TRBV18 and TRBJ2-2): NAGVMQNPRHLVRRRGQEARLRCSPMKGHSHVYWYRQLPEEGLKFMVYLQKENIIDESGMPKERFSAEFPKEGPSILRIQQVVRGDSAAYFCASSRVTGELFFGEGSRLTVL.

This chain uses TRBV28 with TRBJ2-7; 8 nucleotides match TRBD1. Losses at the gene ends were 5 bases for V and 0 bases for J; bases not matched to a gene: 9. Germline CDR1 is MDHEN and CDR2 is SYDVKM. This CDR3 is built from 16 residues. This CDR3 is CASSRPGTGLSYEQYF. CDR3 DNA sequence: TGTGCCAGCAGTCGTCCCGGGACAGGCCTCTCCTACGAGCAGTACTTC.

This clonotype was seen a few times. This chain joins TRBV19 and TRBJ2-5; D might be TRBD2 (5 bases). There are 14 residues in the CDR3. The germline CDR1 and CDR2 sequences are LNHDA and SQIVND (reference sequence). Trimming pared 8 bases from V and 5 bases from J, leaving 18 bases between. In DNA form, the CDR3 reads TGTGCCAGTGCGAGCGGTCGAGCGGAGGAGACCCAGTACTTC. It is translated as CASASGRAEETQYF.

At least ten counts were recorded for this clonotype. The J gene is TRBJ2-5, the V gene TRBV28, with 8 bases identical to TRBD1. V lost 2 bases to trimming and J lost 2 bases; unmatched junction nucleotides: 7. CDR3 size: 16 residues. Germline loops: CDR1 MDHEN, CDR2 SYDVKM. The CDR3 DNA sequence: TGTGCCAGCAGTTTAGGTGGACAGGGAGGACAAGAGACCCAGTACTTC. Protein product: CASSLGGQGGQETQYF.

This rearrangement joins TRBV29-1 to TRBJ1-4; maybe TRBD1 (5 bases). Between the trimmed V and J ends, which lost 4 bases and 3 bases, there was a span of 9 bases. Germline CDR1 is SQVTM and CDR2 is ANQGSEA. The CDR3 covers 13 residues. The CDR3 nucleotides are TGCAGCGTTGTAGGAGGGGCTAATGAAAAACTGTTTTTT. This translates into CSVVGGANEKLFF.

This clonotype came up a few times. The gene calls are TRBV20-1 and TRBJ2-1, with 7 bases lining up with TRBD1. V shed 0 bases and J 6 bases; nucleotides not matched to a gene: 8. The CDR3 covers 15 residues. From germline, CDR1 is DFQATT and CDR2 SNEGSKA (reference sequence). CDR3 residues: CSARDPQGYPNEQFF. DNA of the CDR3: TGCAGTGCTAGAGATCCACAGGGGTATCCCAATGAGCAGTTCTTC.

This clonotype was observed many times. The genes are TRBV28 and TRBJ2-1; 9 bases match TRBD1. This CDR3 comprises 16 residues. The germline CDR1 and CDR2 sequences are MDHEN and SYDVKM. Trimming removed 6 bases from V and 7 bases from J; junction bases left unmatched: 13. The CDR3 sequence: CASSPILPGQGNEQFF. In nucleotides, the CDR3 is TGTGCCAGCAGCCCAATTCTTCCGGGACAGGGAAATGAGCAGTTCTTC. Full variable domain (missing parts from reference TRBV28 and TRBJ2-1): DVKVTQSSRYLVKRTGEKVFLECVQDMDHENMFWYRQDPGLGLRLIYFSYDVKMKEKGDIPEGYSVSREKKERFSLILESASTNQTSMYLCASSPILPGQGNEQFFGPGTRLTVL.

The chain uses TRBV30 and TRBJ2-4, with D perhaps TRBD1 (6 bases). V was clipped by 6 bases and J by 3 bases, with 15 bases between them. The germline CDR1 and CDR2 sequences are GTSNPN and SVGIG (reference sequence). The CDR3 totals 14 residues. The CDR3 protein is CACLEGGNKNIQYF. As DNA, the CDR3 is TGTGCCTGTCTTGAAGGGGGTAACAAAAACATTCAGTACTTC.

The chain joins TRBV29-1 to TRBJ2-5; 12 positions match TRBD1. The germline V gene has CDR1 SQVTM and CDR2 ANQGSEA. V lost 5 bases and J lost 4; bases outside the gene matches: 5. The CDR3 is 14 amino acids. CDR3 region: CSVIGDRGLETQYF. DNA of the CDR3: TGCAGCGTTATTGGGGACAGGGGGCTAGAGACCCAGTACTTC. Together with reference TRBV29-1 and TRBJ2-5, the CDR3 gives the full variable domain: SAVISQKPSRDICQRGTSLTIQCQVDSQVTMMFWYRQQPGQSLTLIATANQGSEATYESGFVIDKFPISRPNLTFSTLTVSNMSPEDSSIYLCSVIGDRGLETQYFGPGTRLLVL.

This clonotype was picked up a small number of times. The rearrangement links TRBV6-1 to TRBJ2-1; D unclear. The CDR3 consists of 15 residues. Germline V gene data show CDR1 as MNHNS and CDR2 as SASEGT. The ends were cut back, 5 bases at V and 8 bases at J, with 19 bases in the middle. The CDR3 protein is CASSKQNLRPHEQFF. The CDR3 DNA is TGTGCCAGCAGTAAACAGAATTTGAGGCCCCATGAGCAGTTCTTC.

This clonotype was found many times. The chain combines TRBV28 with TRBJ2-5; either TRBD1 or TRBD2 may fit D (6 bases each). Per the germline V gene, CDR1 is MDHEN and CDR2 is SYDVKM. V gave up 1 base and J gave up 0 bases, with 21 bases separating them. The CDR3 spans 19 residues. CDR3 coding DNA: TGTGCCAGCAGTTTATTCACCCGGGGGCTGGAAGGGTACCAAGAGACCCAGTACTTC. Amino acids: CASSLFTRGLEGYQETQYF.